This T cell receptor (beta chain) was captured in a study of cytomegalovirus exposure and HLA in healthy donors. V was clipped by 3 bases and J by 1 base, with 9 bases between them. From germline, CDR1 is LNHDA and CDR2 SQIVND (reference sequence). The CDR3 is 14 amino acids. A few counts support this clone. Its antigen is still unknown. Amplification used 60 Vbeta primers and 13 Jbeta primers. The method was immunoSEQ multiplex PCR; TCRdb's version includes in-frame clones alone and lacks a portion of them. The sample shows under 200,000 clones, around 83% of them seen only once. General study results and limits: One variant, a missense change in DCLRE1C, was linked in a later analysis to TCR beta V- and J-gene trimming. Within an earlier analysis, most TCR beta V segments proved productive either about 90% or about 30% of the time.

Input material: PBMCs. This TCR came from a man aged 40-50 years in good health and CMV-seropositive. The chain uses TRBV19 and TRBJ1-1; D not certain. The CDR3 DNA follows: TGTGCCAGTAGTATTAACTCCGGGAACACTGAAGCTTTCTTT. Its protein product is CASSINSGNTEAFF.